One and the same sample provided the 25 T cell receptor beta chains below, sequenced in a study of T cell repertoires in cytomegalovirus infection. Each CDR3 protein gets one entry after TCRdb re-called the reads with MiXCR. Among 150,000 to 200,000 distinct CDR3 sequences listed, under 25% were seen once. The sample consisted of PBMCs. Receptors originate from a human donor in good health (CMV status not recorded). Some clones in this sample may be carry-over from other donors' samples.

V is TRBV19 and J is TRBJ1-5; TRBD1 might be the D (5 bases). The CDR3 runs 16 residues. The V gene's germline CDR1 is LNHDA and CDR2 SQIVND (reference sequence). V was pared by 3 bases and J by 1 base, with 13 bases between. The CDR3 loop is CASSIPGLFSNQPQHF. The DNA for the CDR3 is TGTGCCAGTAGTATTCCGGGACTCTTCAGCAATCAGCCCCAGCATTTT.

This chain connects TRBV11-2 to TRBJ2-5; D gene uncertain. The V gene lost 1 base and the J gene lost 2 bases, with 11 bases spanning the gap. Germline V CDR1 and CDR2: SGHAT, FQNNGV. The CDR3 spans 15 residues. This chain's CDR3 is CASSLVRVQQETQYF. The CDR3 nucleotides are TGTGCCAGCAGCTTAGTACGGGTCCAGCAAGAGACCCAGTACTTC.

There are many counts of this clonotype. This chain connects TRBV7-4 to TRBJ1-5, with 7 bases aligning to TRBD1. Germline V lookup: CDR1 SGHVT, CDR2 SQSDAQ. With V trimmed by 8 bases and J by 6 bases, 7 bases remained unmatched. The CDR3 covers 13 residues. The CDR3: CASCSGGGQPQHF. CDR3 coding DNA: TGTGCCAGCTGTTCAGGGGGGGGTCAGCCCCAGCATTTT.

The V call is TRBV6-2 or TRBV6-3, the J call TRBJ2-2; perhaps D is TRBD1 or TRBD2 (6 bases each). CDR1 is MNHEY and CDR2 is SVGEGT in the germline V gene. This CDR3 is built from 13 residues. Deletions cut 8 bases from V and 7 bases from J, with 14 bases between. The CDR3 DNA is TGTGCCAGCGAGCTGGGGGGCATCGGGGAGCTGTTTTTT. Protein sequence: CASELGGIGELFF.

This chain uses TRBV19 with TRBJ1-1; weak D call: TRBD1 (5 bases). The CDR3 has 15 residues. The V end lost 3 bases, the J end lost 0 bases, and 11 bases lay between the germline ends. Germline V gene lookup returns CDR1 LNHDA and CDR2 SQIVND (reference sequence). The CDR3 sequence: CASSIRTGMNTEAFF. The DNA for the CDR3 is TGTGCCAGTAGTATCAGAACAGGAATGAACACTGAAGCTTTCTTT.

This clonotype showed up many times. V is TRBV7-9 and J is TRBJ1-2, with 7 bases that match TRBD1. V lost 4 bases to trimming and J lost 3 bases; unmatched junction nucleotides: 2. This CDR3 region has 13 residues. From germline, CDR1 is SEHNR and CDR2 FQNEAQ (reference sequence). CDR3 in amino acids: CASSSGTDYGYTF. CDR3 DNA sequence: TGTGCCAGCAGCTCCGGGACAGACTATGGCTACACCTTC.

For this clonotype: The junction departs from the called germline gene at one end, perhaps through a read error. The J gene is TRBJ2-1, the V gene TRBV29-1, with TRBD2 identical over 9 bases. In germline, CDR1 is SQVTM, CDR2 ANQGSEA. The CDR3 has 16 amino acids. The CDR3 DNA follows: TGCAGCGTTGAAGAGGTCTTTAGCGGGGGATACAATGAGCAGCTCTTC. Translated: CSVEEVFSGGYNEQLF.

The chain links TRBV18 to TRBJ2-5; D is unclear. This CDR3 spans 11 amino acids. Trimming removed 6 bases from V and 3 bases from J, with 5 bases in between. CDR1 KGHSH and CDR2 LQKENI come from the germline V gene. This CDR3 reads CASSPEETQYF. The CDR3 region has the DNA TGTGCCAGCTCCCCGGAAGAGACCCAGTACTTC.

This chain connects TRBV20-1 to TRBJ2-7, with TRBD2 as a possible D gene (6 bases). Germline-derived CDR1 and CDR2 are DFQATT and SNEGSKA (reference sequence). This CDR3 has 13 amino acids. Trimming took off 5 bases at V and 3 bases at J, with 14 bases between the two ends. Written as DNA, the CDR3 is TGCAGTGCTGGAGGGCCAGGGAACTACGAGCAGTACTTC. Protein: CSAGGPGNYEQYF.

A word on this clonotype: This may stem from a read error, because a much larger clone lies one nucleotide away. The rearrangement joins TRBV11-2 to TRBJ2-7; D is uncertain. Germline CDR1 and CDR2: SGHAT and FQNNGV. V was clipped by 0 bases and J by 3 bases, with 6 bases between them. This CDR3 has 13 amino acids. This CDR3 reads CASSLERIYEQYF. In DNA, the CDR3 is TGTGCCAGCAGCTTAGAACGGATCTACGAGCAGTACTTC. Supplemented by reference TRBV11-2 and TRBJ2-7, the full variable domain reads EAGVAQSPRYKIIEKRQSVAFWCNPISGHATLYWYQQILGQGPKLLIQFQNNGVVDDSQLPKDRFSAERLKGVDSTLKIQPAKLEDSAVYLCASSLERIYEQYFGPGTRLTVT.

This clonotype was seen repeatedly, ten times or more. This chain joins TRBV7-3 and TRBJ2-1, with 7 bases lining up with TRBD1. With V trimmed by 5 bases and J by 8 bases, 6 bases remained unmatched. Germline CDR1 reads SGHTA; CDR2 reads FQGTGA. The CDR3 has 13 residues. DNA for the CDR3: TGTGCCAGCAGCATTACAGGGGACCATGAGCAGTTCTTC. It yields the protein CASSITGDHEQFF.

V usage is TRBV29-1 and J usage is TRBJ2-7, with 8 bases aligning to TRBD1. Germline CDR1 SQVTM, CDR2 ANQGSEA. V gave up 7 bases and J gave up 6 bases; unmatched junction bases: 8. CDR3 length equals 12 residues. CDR3 bases: TGCAGCGCCGACCCAGGGGGCGGCGAGCAGTACTTC. This sequence encodes CSADPGGGEQYF.

V and J are TRBV11-3 and TRBJ2-2; TRBD2 matches 10 bases. CDR3 length: 17 amino acids. Germline V gene lookup returns CDR1 SGHNT and CDR2 YENEEA. The ends lost 5 bases at V and 2 bases at J; junction bases unmatched: 8. DNA of the CDR3: TGTGCCAGCAGCCCCAAGGGACTAGCGATTAACACCGGGGAGCTGTTTTTT. Encoded protein: CASSPKGLAINTGELFF.

The chain uses TRBV10-3 and TRBJ2-1; D might be TRBD1 (5 bases). Trimming took off 7 bases at V and 5 bases at J, with 15 bases between the two ends. Germline V gene lookup returns CDR1 ENHRY and CDR2 SYGVKD. The CDR3 loop spans 14 amino acids. CDR3 coding DNA: TGTGCCATCACCGTAGAGGACACAAACAATGAGCAGTTCTTC. It translates to CAITVEDTNNEQFF.

There are many counts of this clonotype. The chain has TRBV19 and TRBJ2-1; TRBD2 matches at 11 bases. V lost 5 bases, J lost 9 bases, and 9 bases stayed unmatched. The CDR3 sequence is 15 residues long. Germline V lookup: CDR1 LNHDA, CDR2 SQIVND (reference sequence). The CDR3 nucleotides are TGTGCCAGTAGTGAGACTAGCGGGATTGGAGGTGAGCAGTTCTTC. It yields the protein CASSETSGIGGEQFF.

This rearrangement joins TRBV4-1 to TRBJ2-5; 8 bases are a match to TRBD2. CDR3 length: 17 residues. With V trimmed by 0 bases and J by 5 bases, 11 bases remained unmatched. Germline V gene sequence: CDR1 MGHRA, CDR2 YSYEKL. In DNA form, the CDR3 reads TGCGCCAGCAGCCAAGATCTGGCGGGGGGAACCGGGGAGACCCAGTACTTC. Translation: CASSQDLAGGTGETQYF.

This clonotype was recorded a few times. This rearrangement joins TRBV6-1 to TRBJ1-5; 8 nucleotides agree with TRBD1. Trimming at V came to 5 bases and at J to 4 bases, leaving 10 bases not matched to a gene. Germline loops: CDR1 MNHNS, CDR2 SASEGT. CDR3 size: 16 residues. CDR3 residues: CASSKETGALNQPQHF. DNA of the CDR3: TGTGCCAGCAGTAAAGAGACAGGGGCGTTAAATCAGCCCCAGCATTTT.

The chain combines TRBV6-2 or TRBV6-3 with TRBJ2-5; TRBD2 might be the D (6 bases). Trimming stripped 6 bases from V and 1 base from J, with 12 bases between. The CDR3 extends over 14 amino acids. CDR1 and CDR2 from the germline V gene are MNHEY and SVGEGT. CDR3 loop: CASRAGTSQETQYF. DNA for the CDR3: TGTGCCAGCAGAGCCGGGACTTCCCAAGAGACCCAGTACTTC.

A few counts support this clonotype. This rearrangement joins TRBV2 to TRBJ2-2, with D hard to call. This CDR3 contains 16 residues. CDR1 SNHLY and CDR2 FYNNEI come from the germline V gene. Trimming cost V 0 bases and J 4 bases, with 12 bases left between them. CDR3 in amino acids: CASSEASVLSTGELFF. DNA for the CDR3: TGTGCCAGCAGTGAAGCAAGCGTTTTGAGCACCGGGGAGCTGTTTTTT.

This chain connects TRBV7-6 to TRBJ1-5; D is uncertain. V was pared by 2 bases and J by 9 bases, with 11 bases between. The CDR3 loop spans 13 amino acids. In germline, CDR1 is SGHVS, CDR2 FNYEAQ. CDR3 DNA: TGTGCCAGCAGCTTACTGACGGCAGGGCCCCAGCATTTT. It codes for CASSLLTAGPQHF. Looking up the rest from reference TRBV7-6 and TRBJ1-5 gives the full variable domain: GAGVSQSPRYKVTKRGQDVALRCDPISGHVSLYWYRQALGQGPEFLTYFNYEAQQDKSGLPNDRFSAERPEGSISTLTIQRTEQRDSAMYRCASSLLTAGPQHFGDGTRLSIL.

This clonotype was picked up a small number of times. V is TRBV2 and J is TRBJ1-2; 9 nucleotides agree with TRBD1. This CDR3 has 14 residues. The germline gives CDR1 SNHLY, CDR2 FYNNEI. The V segment lost 7 bases and the J segment 4 bases; nucleotides outside the gene matches: 7. CDR3 DNA: TGTGCCAGCACTACCGACAGGGGGATCTATGGCTACACCTTC. It specifies CASTTDRGIYGYTF.

About this clonotype itself: A much larger clone lies one base from this, so it may be a read error. CDR3 region: CASSLAGTRARGNQPQHF. CDR3 DNA sequence: TGTGCCAGCAGTCTGGCCGGGACAAGGGCACGCGGCAATCAGCCCCAGCATTTT. The chain recombines TRBV12-3 or TRBV12-4 with TRBJ1-5; D perhaps matches TRBD1 (6 bases). The V end lost 5 bases, the J end lost 2 bases, and 22 bases lay between the germline ends. The CDR3 length is 18 residues.

This clonotype has ten or more counts. The J gene is TRBJ2-7, the V gene TRBV7-2, with 12 bases aligning to TRBD2. This CDR3 is 15 amino acids long. Germline CDR1 reads SGHTA; CDR2 reads FQGNSA. The ends lost 5 bases at V and 9 bases at J; junction bases unmatched: 11. The CDR3 sequence: CASSQRLAGVKVQYF. The CDR3 DNA reads as TGTGCCAGCAGCCAAAGACTAGCGGGAGTCAAAGTGCAGTACTTC.

The chain joins TRBV30 to TRBJ2-1; D not certain. Germline CDR1 reads GTSNPN; CDR2 reads SVGIG (reference sequence). Deletions cut 0 bases from V and 9 bases from J, with 6 bases between. CDR3 size: 11 residues. The CDR3 sequence is CAWSVLSEQFF. The CDR3 DNA reads TGTGCCTGGAGTGTTCTAAGTGAGCAGTTCTTC.

The sample holds many counts of this clonotype. This sequence joins TRBV7-8 and TRBJ2-1, with D unresolved. The V end was cut by 3 bases, the J end by 8 bases, with 14 bases between. This CDR3 is 14 amino acids long. CDR1 SGHVS and CDR2 FQNEAQ come from the germline V gene. The CDR3 region is CASSFDPLVHEQFF. DNA for the CDR3: TGTGCCAGCAGCTTCGACCCCCTAGTACATGAGCAGTTCTTC.